These 22 T cell receptor beta chains were all obtained from the same sample, sequenced in a study of graft-versus-host responses after intestinal transplantation. Their target antigens are unknown. The data were produced by immunoSEQ multiplex PCR, yet TCRdb's version contains in-frame clones alone and is incomplete. The data contain 110,000 to 150,000 clones, 85% to 95% of them singletons. This specimen consisted of unstimulated CD4+ T cells sorted from spleen or lymph node cells, obtained before intestinal transplant. The receptors were sampled from a human donor who received an intestinal transplant.

This sequence joins TRBV27 and TRBJ1-2; D gene uncertain. CDR3 length: 13 residues. CDR1 is MNHEY, CDR2 SMNVEV, per germline (reference sequence). The V gene lost 6 bases and the J gene lost 8 bases, with 16 bases spanning the gap. The CDR3 coding sequence is TGTGCCAGCAGCCACTCGCGGACTAGAGGCTACACCTTC. Residues: CASSHSRTRGYTF.

This clone was counted once. This chain connects TRBV9 to TRBJ2-3; 9 nucleotides agree with TRBD1. With V trimmed by 5 bases and J by 3 bases, 7 bases remained unmatched. Looked up from germline, CDR1 is SGDLS and CDR2 is YYNGEE. This CDR3 is built from 15 residues. CDR3 sequence (DNA): TGTGCCAGCAGTACGGACAGGGGACTAACAGATACGCAGTATTTT. Protein sequence: CASSTDRGLTDTQYF.

This sequence joins TRBV5-1 and TRBJ2-1; perhaps D is TRBD1 or TRBD2 (5 bases each). V lost 4 bases, J lost 6 bases, and 23 bases lay in between. The germline CDR1 and CDR2 sequences are SGHRS and YFSETQ. The CDR3 contains 17 residues. The CDR3 protein is CASSQNLLSGTGNEQFF. DNA of the CDR3: TGCGCCAGCAGCCAAAACCTTCTATCAGGGACCGGCAATGAGCAGTTCTTC.

The V and J genes are TRBV4-2 and TRBJ2-7; D ambiguous. The germline CDR1 and CDR2 sequences are LGHNA and YNFKEQ. V lost 1 base and J lost 4, with 8 bases in between. The CDR3 sequence is 13 residues long. The CDR3 here is CASSQVSEYEQYF. In DNA form, the CDR3 reads TGTGCCAGCAGCCAAGTGAGCGAGTACGAGCAGTACTTC.

V is TRBV5-1 and J is TRBJ2-2; perhaps TRBD2 as D (5 bases). Germline CDR1 SGHRS, CDR2 YFSETQ. This CDR3 region has 15 residues. Trimming shortened V by 6 bases and J by 1 base, and 13 bases separated the two germline ends. The CDR3 DNA reads TGCGCCAGCATCAGCTCGGCGGGGAACACCGGGGAGCTGTTTTTT. It is translated as CASISSAGNTGELFF.

This clone was recorded a few times. The chain links TRBV5-6 to TRBJ2-3, with a tentative D call TRBD1 (6 bases). CDR3 size: 16 residues. Germline V gene sequence: CDR1 SGHDT, CDR2 YYEEEE. Trimming removed 0 bases from V and 0 bases from J, with 11 bases in between. DNA for the CDR3: TGTGCCAGCAGCTTGGTGACAGGCCTCAGCACAGATACGCAGTATTTT. Protein sequence: CASSLVTGLSTDTQYF.

This chain connects TRBV6-5 to TRBJ1-2; 9 nucleotides line up with TRBD1. Germline assignment: CDR1 MNHEY and CDR2 SVGAGI. This CDR3 spans 14 amino acids. Trimming took 8 bases from V and 7 from J; bases not matched to a gene: 11. The CDR3 loop is CASRGDRVFTGYTF. The CDR3 DNA reads TGTGCCAGCCGGGGGGACAGGGTGTTTACTGGCTACACCTTC.

The V and J genes are TRBV2 and TRBJ2-1; D not resolved. V gave up 6 bases and J gave up 7 bases, with 16 bases separating them. Germline lookup yields CDR1 SNHLY and CDR2 FYNNEI. CDR3 length: 14 residues. In nucleotides, the CDR3 is TGTGCCAGCAGGGCCGAACCGGTTGTGAATGAGCAGTTCTTC. As protein: CASRAEPVVNEQFF.

The V gene is TRBV19, the J gene TRBJ1-1; a possible D gene is TRBD1 (5 bases). Germline V gene sequence: CDR1 LNHDA, CDR2 SQIVND (reference sequence). The CDR3 has 14 amino acids. V was pared by 3 bases and J by 11 bases, with 19 bases between. CDR3 region: CASSMDRVTKGAFF. CDR3 bases: TGTGCCAGTAGTATGGATCGAGTTACGAAGGGGGCTTTCTTT.

The J gene is TRBJ2-5, the V gene TRBV18; D is unclear. Trimming pared 3 bases from V and 1 base from J, leaving 12 bases between. The CDR3 consists of 15 residues. CDR1 and CDR2 (germline): KGHSH, LQKENI. The CDR3, as DNA: TGTGCCAGCTCACCCCCTCTACCAATCCAAGAGACCCAGTACTTC. This sequence encodes CASSPPLPIQETQYF.

The chain recombines TRBV6-5 with TRBJ2-5; D is ambiguous. The CDR3 is 13 residues long. Germline V lookup: CDR1 MNHEY, CDR2 SVGAGI. V dropped 1 base and J dropped 1 base, with 4 bases sitting between them. In nucleotides, the CDR3 is TGTGCCAGCAGTTACTTACCCCAAGAGACCCAGTACTTC. It yields the protein CASSYLPQETQYF.

The chain has TRBV7-8 and TRBJ2-7; perhaps TRBD1 as D (7 bases). The CDR3 consists of 17 residues. Trimming took 5 bases from V and 2 from J, leaving 22 bases between them. Germline loops: CDR1 SGHVS, CDR2 FQNEAQ. The CDR3 loop reads CASSRGGGGAKAYEQYF. CDR3 DNA sequence: TGTGCCAGCAGCCGAGGAGGGGGCGGCGCTAAGGCCTACGAGCAGTACTTC.

In this sample, this clone turned up once. The chain links TRBV28 to TRBJ1-4; 10 bases are shared with TRBD1. Trimming removed 5 bases from V and 8 bases from J; junction bases left unmatched: 11. This CDR3 contains 16 residues. The germline V gene has CDR1 MDHEN and CDR2 SYDVKM. Here the CDR3 DNA reads TGTGCCAGCAGTCTTAGTCCCGGGACAGGGGAGGAAAAACTGTTTTTT. As protein: CASSLSPGTGEEKLFF.

This clone occurred once. The J gene is TRBJ1-2, the V gene TRBV4-2; tentatively, D is TRBD1 (6 bases). Germline assignment: CDR1 LGHNA and CDR2 YNFKEQ. V was clipped by 4 bases and J by 2 bases, with 11 bases between them. The CDR3 is 14 residues long. CDR3 bases: TGTGCCAGCAGCCCGCCCACAGGGAACTATGGCTACACCTTC. It yields the protein CASSPPTGNYGYTF.

The chain carries TRBV5-1 and TRBJ2-1; maybe TRBD2 (6 bases). The CDR3 is 16 amino acids. From germline, CDR1 is SGHRS and CDR2 YFSETQ. Between the trimmed V and J ends, which lost 4 bases and 0 bases, there was a span of 14 bases. CDR3 bases: TGCGCCAGCAGCCCGGGTAGCGGAAGCTCCTACAATGAGCAGTTCTTC. Encoded protein: CASSPGSGSSYNEQFF.

The chain carries TRBV4-3 and TRBJ2-7, with TRBD1 as a possible D gene (5 bases). This CDR3 contains 18 residues. Trimming took 0 bases from V and 0 from J, leaving 18 bases between them. Germline V gene lookup returns CDR1 LGHNA and CDR2 YSLEER. CDR3 DNA sequence: TGCGCCAGCAGCCAAGAATGGTCACGGCAGGGAAGCTCCTACGAGCAGTACTTC. It encodes CASSQEWSRQGSSYEQYF.

This rearrangement joins TRBV4-1 to TRBJ2-1; no clear D gene. The germline V gene encodes CDR1 MGHRA and CDR2 YSYEKL. Trimming pared 2 bases from V and 0 bases from J, leaving 11 bases between. The CDR3 is 16 residues long. The DNA of the CDR3 is TGCGCCAGCAGCCAAAACCCGGCGGACTCCTACAATGAGCAGTTCTTC. Encoded protein: CASSQNPADSYNEQFF.

CDR3 coding DNA: TGTGCCAGCAGTTACTCGAATCGAGGTATCTATGGCTACACCTTC. Translation: CASSYSNRGIYGYTF. The genes are TRBV6-5 and TRBJ1-2; D ambiguous. Deletions cut 0 bases from V and 4 bases from J, with 12 bases between. The CDR3 is 15 amino acids. Germline V gives CDR1 MNHEY, CDR2 SVGAGI.

The CDR3 DNA reads as TGTGCCAGCAGTTTCCCAGGGAGCTCCTACGAGCAGTACTTC. Amino acid sequence: CASSFPGSSYEQYF. This rearrangement joins TRBV28 to TRBJ2-7; D assignment may be TRBD1 or TRBD2 (5 bases each). V was clipped by 3 bases and J by 0 bases, with 9 bases between them. Germline loops: CDR1 MDHEN, CDR2 SYDVKM. This CDR3 contains 14 residues.

This chain links TRBV18 with TRBJ2-1, with 8 bases fitting TRBD1. Germline V CDR1 and CDR2: KGHSH, LQKENI. The CDR3 loop spans 16 amino acids. Losses at the gene ends were 0 bases for V and 6 bases for J; bases not matched to a gene: 7. CDR3 DNA: TGTGCCAGCTCACCACCGAGTCAGGGGGCTTTCAATGAGCAGTTCTTC. Amino acid sequence: CASSPPSQGAFNEQFF. The variable domain in full, completed from reference TRBV18 and TRBJ2-1, reads NAGVMQNPRHLVRRRGQEARLRCSPMKGHSHVYWYRQLPEEGLKFMVYLQKENIIDESGMPKERFSAEFPKEGPSILRIQQVVRGDSAAYFCASSPPSQGAFNEQFFGPGTRLTVL.

The J gene is TRBJ2-2, the V gene TRBV19; TRBD1 matches 8 bases. V shed 1 base and J 0 bases; nucleotides not matched to a gene: 4. CDR1 is LNHDA and CDR2 is SQIVND in the germline V gene (reference sequence). The CDR3 runs 17 residues. CDR3 in DNA: TGTGCCAGTAGTATAGGGAGGACAGGGACGAACACCGGGGAGCTGTTTTTT. This gives the protein CASSIGRTGTNTGELFF. Supplemented by reference TRBV19 and TRBJ2-2, the full variable domain reads DGGITQSPKYLFRKEGQNVTLSCEQNLNHDAMYWYRQDPGQGLRLIYYSQIVNDFQKGDIAEGYSVSREKKESFPLTVTSAQKNPTAFYLCASSIGRTGTNTGELFFGEGSRLTVL.

This chain uses TRBV29-1 with TRBJ2-3; 10 nucleotides align to TRBD2. The germline V gene has CDR1 SQVTM and CDR2 ANQGSEA. J gave up 2 bases and V 8 bases, and 7 bases lay outside the gene matches. There are 14 residues in the CDR3. This chain's CDR3 is CSLRGLATTDTQYF. CDR3 DNA sequence: TGCAGCCTCCGGGGACTAGCGACCACAGATACGCAGTATTTT.